This T cell receptor (beta chain) came from a study of blood T cell repertoires in COVID-19. Study context: The United States, Italy and Spain provided the acute and convalescent COVID-19 samples. Nucleic acid was either cDNA or gDNA, and it came from T cells, B-cell-depleted T cells, or PBMCs.

Germline CDR1 and CDR2: PRHDT and FYEKMQ (reference sequence). V dropped 1 base and J dropped 3 bases, with 12 bases sitting between them. CDR3 length: 15 residues. Methods used by the authors: From reference gene primer amplification, estimates of nucleated cell counts were derived. TCRdb's table, derived via immunoSEQ multiplex PCR, lists solely in-frame clones and lacks some. V, J and clone size derive from that table, while D and trimming were established from the DNA sequence. Among roughly 100,000 clones, approximately 90% were seen once, and the ten largest hold approximately 15%. The chain carries TRBV13 and TRBJ1-2, with D hard to call. What was sequenced was peripheral blood. The clonotype originates from a man aged 45-65 years with acute or convalescent COVID-19. This CDR3 reads CASSLVIRRDYGYTF. DNA for the CDR3: TGTGCCAGCAGCTTAGTCATCAGGCGAGACTATGGCTACACCTTC.